The 17 T cell receptor beta chains reported below all come from one sample, sequenced in a study of blood T cell repertoires in COVID-19. The method was immunoSEQ multiplex PCR; TCRdb's version includes in-frame clones alone and lacks a portion of them. Among some 300,000 clones, 90% were seen once, and the ten largest hold around 4.4%. Sequencing was done on a sample of PBMCs or T cells enriched from blood (not recorded which). The receptors shown here come from a woman under 30 with acute COVID-19.

The chain combines TRBV5-3 with TRBJ1-1; possibly TRBD1 for D (6 bases). TRBV5-3 carries the ORF label, with uncertain function. The CDR3 sequence is 15 residues long. Trimming removed 3 bases at V and 0 bases at J, with 12 bases between. The CDR3 nucleotides are TGTGCCAGAAGCTGGTGGACAGCCCTGAACACTGAAGCTTTCTTT. It translates to CARSWWTALNTEAFF.

As regards this clone: Other DNA sequences of this sample code for an identical CDR3. The rearrangement joins TRBV7-3 to TRBJ1-6; TRBD1 is a possible D gene (6 bases). The V end was cut by 1 base, the J end by 7 bases, with 11 bases between. The germline V gene has CDR1 SGHTA and CDR2 FQGTGA. The CDR3 totals 15 residues. The CDR3 DNA reads TGTGCCAGCAGCTTAAGGGGGCAGGGCAATTCACCCCTCCACTTT. Its translation is CASSLRGQGNSPLHF.

The CDR3 here is CASEQASGNTIYF. CDR3 coding DNA: TGTGCCAGCGAGCAGGCCTCTGGAAACACCATATATTTT. The V call is TRBV3-1 (or the pseudogene TRBV3-2), the J call TRBJ1-3; unclear D gene. Per the germline V gene, CDR1 is LGHDT and CDR2 is YNNKEL (reference sequence). The CDR3 runs 13 residues. V lost 8 bases and J lost 0, with 8 bases in between.

The chain couples TRBV21-1 to TRBJ2-5; the table's TRBD2 call for D was not verified on the DNA. TRBV21-1 is a listed pseudogene. The CDR3 is 18 residues long. The CDR3 nucleotides are TGTGCCAGCAGCAAAGCGCCGTTGCGGGAACACAGTATAGAGACCCAGTACTTC. Encoded protein: CASSKAPLREHSIETQYF.

This chain links TRBV24-1 with TRBJ1-5, with a weak D call TRBD1 (5 bases). Per the germline V gene, CDR1 is KGHDR and CDR2 is SFDVKD. This CDR3 contains 14 residues. V was cut by 5 bases and J by 6 bases, with 13 bases left in between. CDR3 in DNA: TGTGCCACCAGTGTTCAGGGAATTAGTCAGCCCCAGCATTTT. The encoded protein is CATSVQGISQPQHF.

This clone appeared a single time. V and J are TRBV5-1 and TRBJ2-2; D is unclear. This CDR3 has 14 residues. CDR1 is SGHRS, CDR2 YFSETQ, per germline. V was trimmed by 3 bases and J by 0 bases, leaving 6 bases between them. CDR3 nucleotides: TGCGCCAGCAGCTCCCGGTCGAACACCGGGGAGCTGTTTTTT. Amino acid sequence: CASSSRSNTGELFF.

V and J are TRBV11-2 and TRBJ2-5, with 14 positions matching TRBD2. This CDR3 region has 16 residues. With V trimmed by 0 bases and J by 7 bases, 4 bases remained unmatched. CDR1 and CDR2 (germline): SGHAT, FQNNGV. Here the CDR3 DNA reads TGTGCCAGCAGCTTAGAGACCGGGACTAGCGGGAGGACCCAGTACTTC. Translating it yields CASSLETGTSGRTQYF.

The CDR3 DNA sequence: TGTGCCACGGGGGGAGGCACTGAAGCTTTCTTT. Translated, it gives CATGGGTEAFF. V and J are TRBV19 and TRBJ1-1, with D tentatively TRBD1 (5 bases). Trimming stripped 10 bases from V and 4 bases from J, with 10 bases between. From germline, CDR1 is LNHDA and CDR2 SQIVND (reference sequence). This CDR3 region has 11 residues.

The CDR3 loop is CSAGQGGTNEKLFF. The CDR3 nucleotides read TGCAGCGCGGGACAGGGGGGCACTAATGAAAAACTGTTTTTT. This chain joins TRBV29-1 and TRBJ1-4; 11 nucleotides line up with TRBD1. Germline V gene lookup returns CDR1 SQVTM and CDR2 ANQGSEA. The CDR3 runs to 14 residues. With 7 bases clipped from V and 2 bases from J, the junction kept 3 bases outside the gene matches.

The gene calls are TRBV9 and TRBJ1-2; TRBD1 is a possible D gene (5 bases). The germline V and J ends were trimmed by 0 bases and 4 bases, with 10 bases remaining between them. Germline V lookup: CDR1 SGDLS, CDR2 YYNGEE. The CDR3 extends over 14 amino acids. For the CDR3, the DNA is TGTGCCAGCAGCGTAGACCGACAGACCTATGGCTACACCTTC. Protein sequence: CASSVDRQTYGYTF.

The V call is TRBV5-1, the J call TRBJ2-7, with TRBD1 as a possible D gene (6 bases). V lost 3 bases, J lost 2 bases, and 12 bases lay in between. This CDR3 spans 14 amino acids. The germline gives CDR1 SGHRS, CDR2 YFSETQ. CDR3 coding DNA: TGCGCCAGCAGCTCGGTGGCAGGGGCCTACGAGCAGTACTTC. Translating it yields CASSSVAGAYEQYF.

V and J are TRBV19 and TRBJ2-7; TRBD2 agrees at 10 bases. The CDR3 is made up of 15 amino acids. Trimming took 6 bases from V and 0 from J; bases not matched to a gene: 5. Germline V lookup: CDR1 LNHDA, CDR2 SQIVND (reference sequence). The CDR3 region has the DNA TGTGCCAGTAGCAGAGGACTAGCGGTCTCCTACGAGCAGTACTTC. Translated: CASSRGLAVSYEQYF. Supplemented by reference TRBV19 and TRBJ2-7, the full variable domain reads DGGITQSPKYLFRKEGQNVTLSCEQNLNHDAMYWYRQDPGQGLRLIYYSQIVNDFQKGDIAEGYSVSREKKESFPLTVTSAQKNPTAFYLCASSRGLAVSYEQYFGPGTRLTVT.

In nucleotides, the CDR3 is TGTGCCAGCGGGCGACTAGCGGGAGGCCACGAGCAGTACTTC. Amino acid sequence: CASGRLAGGHEQYF. The rearrangement uses TRBV3-1 (or the pseudogene TRBV3-2) and TRBJ2-7; 13 nucleotides match TRBD2. Germline CDR1 and CDR2: LGHDT and YNNKEL (reference sequence). The CDR3 runs 14 residues. J gave up 5 bases and V 8 bases, and 6 bases lay outside the gene matches.

The chain uses TRBV5-4 and TRBJ2-7; 14 nucleotides match TRBD2. The CDR3 is 15 amino acids. The trim removed 4 bases at V and 4 bases at J, leaving 4 bases unmatched. Germline assignment: CDR1 SGHNT and CDR2 YYREEE (reference sequence). As DNA, the CDR3 is TGTGCCAGCAGCGTGGGGACTAGCGGGAGTTACGAGCAGTACTTC. Translated, it gives CASSVGTSGSYEQYF.

In regard to this clone: The sample holds other DNA sequences that translate to the same CDR3. The gene calls are TRBV28 and TRBJ1-5, with D perhaps matching TRBD1 (5 bases). V was cut by 8 bases and J by 1 base, with 12 bases left in between. The CDR3 covers 14 residues. The germline CDR1 and CDR2 sequences are MDHEN and SYDVKM. CDR3 amino acids: CASSPGGSNQPQHF. The CDR3 DNA is TGTGCCAGCTCCCCCGGGGGAAGCAATCAGCCCCAGCATTTT.

This chain links TRBV28 with TRBJ1-1; a possible D gene is TRBD1 (6 bases). The CDR3 is made up of 16 amino acids. Trimming took 3 bases from V and 3 from J, leaving 17 bases between them. Germline CDR1 MDHEN, CDR2 SYDVKM. The DNA for the CDR3 is TGTGCCAGCAGTTTGCCCCGCGGGGGCGGACACACTGAAGCTTTCTTT. It yields the protein CASSLPRGGGHTEAFF.

The gene calls are TRBV10-3 and TRBJ2-7; 9 nucleotides match TRBD2. V was clipped by 4 bases and J by 0 bases; unmatched bases: 4. The CDR3 is 15 residues long. Per the germline V gene, CDR1 is ENHRY and CDR2 is SYGVKD. CDR3 protein: CAISGASGVSYEQYF. The CDR3 nucleotides are TGTGCCATCAGTGGGGCTAGCGGGGTCTCCTACGAGCAGTACTTC.